What follows are 20 T cell receptor beta chains derived from one specimen sequenced in a study of T cell repertoires in cytomegalovirus infection. TCRdb reprocessed the reads with MiXCR, giving one entry per CDR3 protein. The repertoire has approximately 500,000 distinct CDR3 sequences, 16% of them found once; the top ten carry 20% to 30%. Sequencing input: CD8+ T cells from PBMCs. These receptors all stem from a human donor in good health (CMV status not recorded). Some clones in this sample may be carry-over from other donors' samples.

The J gene is TRBJ1-1, the V gene TRBV5-1; D gene ambiguous. The CDR3 is 14 amino acids. V was shortened by 4 bases and J by 1 base, with 11 bases between the two germline ends. Germline lookup yields CDR1 SGHRS and CDR2 YFSETQ. CDR3 coding DNA: TGCGCCAGCAGCGTTGAGAGTAGGAACACTGAAGCTTTCTTT. Encoded protein: CASSVESRNTEAFF.

The rearrangement links TRBV24-1 to TRBJ2-5, with D hard to call. Germline V gene sequence: CDR1 KGHDR, CDR2 SFDVKD. The CDR3 spans 14 residues. Between the trimmed V and J ends, which lost 9 bases and 2 bases, there was a span of 15 bases. The CDR3 reads CATYDLSDQETQYF. In nucleotides, the CDR3 is TGTGCCACCTACGATTTAAGTGATCAAGAGACCCAGTACTTC.

The genes are TRBV9 and TRBJ2-1; TRBD2 aligns across 11 bases. V shed 0 bases, J shed 5 bases, and the junction held 1 base outside the gene matches. CDR1 SGDLS and CDR2 YYNGEE come from the germline V gene. This CDR3 contains 15 residues. The CDR3 loop is CASSVASGGNNEQFF. CDR3 nucleotides: TGTGCCAGCAGCGTAGCTAGCGGGGGGAACAATGAGCAGTTCTTC.

This clonotype appeared a few times. Written as DNA, the CDR3 is TGTGCCAGCAGCCCGAAGTTCAGCACAGATACGCAGTATTTT. It codes for CASSPKFSTDTQYF. This chain uses TRBV7-9 with TRBJ2-3, with no clear D. Trimming left V 5 bases short and J 0 bases short, with 9 bases between. CDR1 SEHNR and CDR2 FQNEAQ come from the germline V gene (reference sequence). The CDR3 has 14 residues.

This clonotype was observed a few times. The chain joins TRBV4-1 to TRBJ2-2, with 8 bases that match TRBD1. In germline, CDR1 is MGHRA, CDR2 YSYEKL. The V segment lost 3 bases and the J segment 1 base; nucleotides outside the gene matches: 7. This CDR3 comprises 17 residues. The CDR3 DNA reads TGCGCCAGCAGCCATCCCGGGACAGGATTGAACACCGGGGAGCTGTTTTTT. It is translated as CASSHPGTGLNTGELFF.

The chain joins TRBV2 to TRBJ1-2, with D uncertain. The CDR3 has 15 amino acids. Germline V gene data show CDR1 as SNHLY and CDR2 as FYNNEI. V lost 2 bases and J lost 5, with 15 bases in between. The CDR3 sequence: CASSELLTSFYGYTF. In DNA, the CDR3 is TGTGCCAGCAGTGAACTCCTTACCTCCTTTTATGGCTACACCTTC.

This clonotype turned up a few times. The chain joins TRBV28 to TRBJ1-4; tentative D call: TRBD1 (6 bases). CDR3 size: 17 residues. The V end was cut by 2 bases, the J end by 4 bases, with 17 bases between. Germline CDR1 reads MDHEN; CDR2 reads SYDVKM. The CDR3 sequence is CASSLGLQGLGNEKLFF. CDR3 bases: TGTGCCAGCAGTTTAGGTCTACAGGGCCTGGGTAATGAAAAACTGTTTTTT.

This clonotype was observed many times. The chain combines TRBV7-9 with TRBJ2-5, with 7 positions matching TRBD1. The CDR3 runs 16 residues. The V segment lost 4 bases and the J segment 5 bases; nucleotides outside the gene matches: 13. Per the germline V gene, CDR1 is SEHNR and CDR2 is FQNEAQ (reference sequence). This CDR3 is CASSYTGRGLEETQYF. In DNA form, the CDR3 reads TGTGCCAGCAGCTATACCGGCAGGGGGTTGGAGGAGACCCAGTACTTC. The complete variable domain, with remaining parts taken from reference TRBV7-9 and TRBJ2-5, reads DTGVSQNPRHKITKRGQNVTFRCDPISEHNRLYWYRQTLGQGPEFLTYFQNEAQLEKSRLLSDRFSAERPKGSFSTLEIQRTEQGDSAMYLCASSYTGRGLEETQYFGPGTRLLVL.

This clonotype was observed at least ten times. In DNA, the CDR3 is TGTGCCAGCAGCCACCAAGAGACCCAGTACTTC. It is translated as CASSHQETQYF. The J gene is TRBJ2-5, the V gene TRBV28; D remains ambiguous. The V and J ends lost 6 bases and 0 bases respectively, with 2 bases between them. CDR1 is MDHEN and CDR2 is SYDVKM in the germline V gene. The CDR3 contains 11 residues.

This clonotype was picked up many times. CDR3 nucleotides: TGTGCCAGCAGTTTATCCCTCCCAGGGTATGGCTACACCTTC. As protein: CASSLSLPGYGYTF. This rearrangement joins TRBV12-3 or TRBV12-4 to TRBJ1-2; D possibly corresponds to TRBD1 (5 bases). V dropped 2 bases and J dropped 5 bases, with 12 bases sitting between them. The length of the CDR3 is 14 residues.

This clonotype was observed many times. The chain links TRBV28 to TRBJ2-7; 9 nucleotides match TRBD2. Germline assignment: CDR1 MDHEN and CDR2 SYDVKM. The length of the CDR3 is 16 residues. The V and J ends lost 6 bases and 2 bases, in that order; junction bases with no gene match: 11. The CDR3 spells CASRDSGGSSTYEQYF. The CDR3 DNA reads as TGTGCCAGCAGAGATAGCGGGGGATCTTCCACCTACGAGCAGTACTTC.

The chain has TRBV20-1 and TRBJ2-7; D perhaps matches TRBD1 (5 bases). Germline V gene sequence: CDR1 DFQATT, CDR2 SNEGSKA (reference sequence). The CDR3 has 14 residues. The V end was cut by 0 bases, the J end by 0 bases, with 9 bases between. CDR3 in amino acids: CSARERGISYEQYF. For the CDR3, the DNA is TGCAGTGCTAGAGAAAGGGGTATCTCCTACGAGCAGTACTTC.

The V and J genes are TRBV7-9 and TRBJ2-3, with 11 positions matching TRBD2. This CDR3 is 16 amino acids long. V shed 5 bases, J shed 2 bases, and the junction held 6 bases outside the gene matches. CDR1 is SEHNR and CDR2 is FQNEAQ in the germline V gene (reference sequence). CDR3 bases: TGTGCCAGCAGCCTCATAGCGGGGGGGGACACAGATACGCAGTATTTT. This codes for CASSLIAGGDTDTQYF.

V usage is TRBV14 and J usage is TRBJ2-1; D is unresolved. This CDR3 contains 17 residues. With 8 bases removed from V and 0 bases from J, the gap between germline ends came to 20 bases. Germline CDR1 and CDR2: SGHDN and FVKESK. CDR3 bases: TGTGCCAGCGCGGCCAAGATGGAGCAGAGCTCCTACAATGAGCAGTTCTTC. It translates to CASAAKMEQSSYNEQFF.

This clonotype was seen ten or more times. The V call is TRBV11-2, the J call TRBJ2-5, with D unresolved. Germline-derived CDR1 and CDR2 are SGHAT and FQNNGV. V lost 5 bases to trimming and J lost 1 base, with 5 bases between them. This CDR3 has 12 amino acids. The CDR3, as DNA: TGTGCCAGCAGCCCTGGCCAAGAGACCCAGTACTTC. This translates into CASSPGQETQYF.

This clonotype was detected many times. The CDR3, as DNA: TGTGCCAGCAGCTTCCAGGGGGCGCGGAACACTGAAGCTTTCTTT. Translated, it gives CASSFQGARNTEAFF. The rearrangement joins TRBV7-9 to TRBJ1-1, with TRBD1 matching 8 bases. This CDR3 has 15 amino acids. Germline CDR1 and CDR2: SEHNR and FQNEAQ (reference sequence). Trimming cost V 3 bases and J 1 base; bases outside gene matches: 4.

Remarks on this clonotype: Since a much larger clone is just one base distant, this may be a read error. The chain employs TRBV4-1 and TRBJ2-7, with 9 bases fitting TRBD2. This CDR3 has 14 amino acids. Germline CDR1 and CDR2: MGHRA and YSYEKL. This CDR3 reads CASSQDPGGRAREF. The CDR3 DNA reads TGCGCCAGCAGCCAAGATCCAGGCGGGAGGGCCAGGGAATTC.

Ten or more counts support this clonotype. The chain has TRBV5-4 and TRBJ1-3; 10 bases align to TRBD1. Germline V gene data show CDR1 as SGHNT and CDR2 as YYREEE (reference sequence). CDR3 length equals 17 residues. V lost 5 bases and J lost 4; bases outside the gene matches: 12. As DNA, the CDR3 is TGTGCCAGCAGTCCCGGGACAGGGGCGAGAAGAGGAAACACCATATATTTT. Encoded protein: CASSPGTGARRGNTIYF.

The sample holds many counts of this clonotype. The V call is TRBV7-2, the J call TRBJ2-1; D is unresolved. The V gene lost 5 bases and the J gene lost 8 bases, with 10 bases spanning the gap. Germline values: CDR1 SGHTA, CDR2 FQGNSA. The CDR3 has 12 residues. The CDR3 here is CASSISVYEQFF. The CDR3 region has the DNA TGTGCCAGCAGCATAAGTGTTTATGAGCAGTTCTTC.

This clonotype came up a few times. Being one base from a much bigger clone, this may be a read error. This sequence joins TRBV12-3 or TRBV12-4 and TRBJ1-2; 7 bases map to TRBD1. This CDR3 has 14 residues. The CDR3 DNA sequence: TGTACCAGCAGTCAACCGGGACAGAGCTATGGCTACACCTTC. Protein sequence: CTSSQPGQSYGYTF.